The T cell receptor (beta chain) under discussion was sequenced for a study of T-cell memory formation after mild COVID-19. General observations from the study: Mainly in CM and EM were contracting CD4+ clones; CD8+ were in EMRA.

A note on this clonotype: Its antigen is undetermined.

Germline CDR1 GTSNPN, CDR2 SVGIG (reference sequence). V was trimmed by 2 bases and J by 5 bases, leaving 9 bases between them. There are 12 residues in the CDR3. Each CDR3 protein gets one entry after TCRdb re-called the 5' RACE reads with MiXCR. This sample has roughly 600,000 distinct CDR3 sequences, with roughly 18% found just once. The TCR originated in an adult woman who had mild COVID-19 (a few samples of this study predate the infection). Cell type and time point are not known. The sample consisted of PBMCs or a T cell subset sorted from them (not recorded which). The J gene is TRBJ2-5, the V gene TRBV30; no firm D call. CDR3 amino acids: CAWSSMVETQYF. The CDR3 bases are TGTGCCTGGAGTAGCATGGTGGAGACCCAGTACTTC. Full variable domain (remainder filled in from reference TRBV30 and TRBJ2-5): SQTIHQWPATLVQPVGSPLSLECTVEGTSNPNLYWYRQAAGRGLQLLFYSVGIGQISSEVPQNLSASRPQDRQFILSSKKLLLSDSGFYLCAWSSMVETQYFGPGTRLLVL.